Presented here are 28 T cell receptor beta chains from one specimen sequenced in a study of control samples from healthy donors and cancer patients. Measured with immunoSEQ multiplex PCR; TCRdb has only the in-frame clones, and not every one. In the table there are approximately 41,000 clones, around 94% of which are singletons. Input material: blood. The receptors here all came from a man in his sixties in good health.

The count of this clone is one. The V call is TRBV19, the J call TRBJ2-1; the D call may be TRBD1 or TRBD2 (5 bases each). V lost 3 bases and J lost 4, with 7 bases in between. Germline assignment: CDR1 LNHDA and CDR2 SQIVND (reference sequence). This CDR3 is built from 13 residues. CDR3 residues: CASSIWGYNEQFF. The DNA of the CDR3 is TGTGCCAGTAGTATCTGGGGGTACAATGAGCAGTTCTTC.

The rearrangement links TRBV12-3 or TRBV12-4 to TRBJ2-2; 8 bases fit TRBD1. This CDR3 spans 12 amino acids. The junction had 0 bases not matched to a gene; V was cut back by 11 bases and J by 1 base. The DNA of the CDR3 is TGTGCCGGGACAGGGAACACCGGGGAGCTGTTTTTT. Protein product: CAGTGNTGELFF.

The CDR3 DNA sequence: TGTGCCAGCATGACACTTACCTACGAGCAGTACTTC. Protein product: CASMTLTYEQYF. This chain connects TRBV2 to TRBJ2-7; the D is unclear. V was clipped by 7 bases and J by 2 bases, with 9 bases between them. CDR1 is SNHLY and CDR2 is FYNNEI in the germline V gene. The length of the CDR3 is 12 residues.

V usage is TRBV6-6 and J usage is TRBJ2-5; D might be TRBD2 (6 bases). The length of the CDR3 is 17 residues. The V and J ends lost 5 bases and 4 bases respectively, with 23 bases between them. The germline gives CDR1 MNHNY, CDR2 SVGAGI (reference sequence). CDR3 region: CASSPPRDSPTPETQYF. The DNA of the CDR3 is TGTGCCAGCAGTCCGCCCCGGGACTCCCCGACCCCAGAGACCCAGTACTTC.

The chain combines TRBV10-2 with TRBJ2-5; the match to TRBD1 covers 8 bases. The V and J ends lost 7 bases and 5 bases, in that order; junction bases with no gene match: 6. This CDR3 contains 13 residues. In germline, CDR1 is WSHSY, CDR2 SAAADI. CDR3 sequence: CASMNYRGETQYF. CDR3 DNA sequence: TGCGCCAGCATGAATTACAGGGGGGAGACCCAGTACTTC.

The genes are TRBV5-1 and TRBJ2-7; 7 positions match TRBD2. Germline-derived CDR1 and CDR2 are SGHRS and YFSETQ. The CDR3 is made up of 14 amino acids. The V and J ends lost 6 bases and 3 bases, in that order; junction bases with no gene match: 9. This chain's CDR3 is CASKMDGGSYEQYF. The CDR3, as DNA: TGCGCCAGCAAGATGGACGGGGGGAGCTACGAGCAGTACTTC.

This clone has just one count. The DNA for the CDR3 is TGTGCCAGTAGTATGTCCCCTTTAGCCCAGCCCCAGCATTTT. It specifies CASSMSPLAQPQHF. This chain uses TRBV19 with TRBJ1-5; D gene unclear. Germline lookup yields CDR1 LNHDA and CDR2 SQIVND (reference sequence). V was pared by 3 bases and J by 7 bases, with 13 bases between. This CDR3 has 14 residues.

V and J are TRBV7-9 and TRBJ2-7; 9 bases are shared with TRBD1. Germline lookup yields CDR1 SEHNR and CDR2 FQNEAQ (reference sequence). This CDR3 region has 14 residues. J was trimmed by 6 bases and V by 5 bases; bases with no gene match: 8. The CDR3 here is CASSPGQGMGEQYF. The CDR3 DNA is TGTGCCAGCAGCCCCGGACAGGGGATGGGCGAGCAGTACTTC.

V usage is TRBV2 and J usage is TRBJ1-1, with 10 nucleotides matching TRBD1. Germline CDR1 and CDR2: SNHLY and FYNNEI. With 7 bases clipped from V and 5 bases from J, the junction kept 7 bases outside the gene matches. The CDR3 totals 14 residues. The CDR3 DNA sequence: TGTGCCAGCATCGGCAGGACAGGGGGAACTGAAGCTTTCTTT. It encodes CASIGRTGGTEAFF.

The CDR3 DNA reads TGCAGCGTTGAAAGGACAGGGGAAGAGACCCAGTACTTC. It translates to CSVERTGEETQYF. The chain couples TRBV29-1 to TRBJ2-5, with 9 bases that match TRBD1. The V and J ends lost 2 bases and 3 bases, in that order; junction bases with no gene match: 1. Looked up from germline, CDR1 is SQVTM and CDR2 is ANQGSEA. The CDR3 is 13 residues long. Variable domain in full (rest from reference TRBV29-1 and TRBJ2-5): SAVISQKPSRDICQRGTSLTIQCQVDSQVTMMFWYRQQPGQSLTLIATANQGSEATYESGFVIDKFPISRPNLTFSTLTVSNMSPEDSSIYLCSVERTGEETQYFGPGTRLLVL.

This chain uses TRBV4-1 with TRBJ1-2; 8 nucleotides match TRBD1. Germline V CDR1 and CDR2: MGHRA, YSYEKL. CDR3 length: 16 amino acids. The junction had 8 bases not matched to a gene; V was cut back by 0 bases and J by 5 bases. CDR3 sequence: CASSQDRTGRWYGYTF. The DNA of the CDR3 is TGCGCCAGCAGCCAAGATCGGACAGGGCGGTGGTATGGCTACACCTTC.

The chain employs TRBV4-2 and TRBJ2-1; the match to TRBD2 covers 11 bases. Trimming cost V 4 bases and J 7 bases; bases outside gene matches: 12. Germline CDR1 and CDR2: LGHNA and YNFKEQ. CDR3 length: 17 residues. The DNA for the CDR3 is TGTGCCAGCAGCCCACATTCCCTAGCGGGAGGCGGAAATGAGCAGTTCTTC. It yields the protein CASSPHSLAGGGNEQFF.

This rearrangement joins TRBV27 to TRBJ2-1; unclear D gene. Trimming stripped 3 bases from V and 7 bases from J, with 19 bases between. The germline V gene encodes CDR1 MNHEY and CDR2 SMNVEV (reference sequence). The CDR3 sequence is 16 residues long. CDR3 sequence reads: CASSFIRPPKANEQFF. The CDR3 DNA sequence: TGTGCCAGCAGTTTTATTAGGCCACCGAAAGCGAATGAGCAGTTCTTC.

The CDR3 sequence is CASSYSTRALEQFF. In DNA, the CDR3 is TGTGCCAGCAGTTACTCGACCAGGGCTTTAGAGCAGTTCTTC. The J gene is TRBJ2-1, the V gene TRBV6-5, with TRBD1 as a possible D gene (5 bases). This CDR3 contains 14 residues. Looked up from germline, CDR1 is MNHEY and CDR2 is SVGAGI. The V end was cut by 0 bases, the J end by 10 bases, with 13 bases between.

The chain joins TRBV6-5 to TRBJ2-5, with D maybe TRBD1 (5 bases). The ends were cut back, 5 bases at V and 2 bases at J, with 15 bases in the middle. This CDR3 contains 15 residues. Germline V gene data show CDR1 as MNHEY and CDR2 as SVGAGI. This CDR3 reads CASSPVQASQETQYF. In DNA form, the CDR3 reads TGTGCCAGCAGTCCCGTACAGGCGTCGCAAGAGACCCAGTACTTC.

CDR3 DNA sequence: TGTGCCACCAGTGGGGACAGTTCCACAGATACGCAGTATTTT. Protein product: CATSGDSSTDTQYF. The genes are TRBV24-1 and TRBJ2-3, with 7 bases aligning to TRBD1. This CDR3 has 14 amino acids. V shed 5 bases, J shed 2 bases, and the junction held 3 bases outside the gene matches. Per the germline V gene, CDR1 is KGHDR and CDR2 is SFDVKD.

This chain links TRBV6-2 or TRBV6-3 with TRBJ2-1; D is undetermined. This CDR3 spans 15 amino acids. Germline V gene lookup returns CDR1 MNHEY and CDR2 SVGEGT. Deletions cut 5 bases from V and 4 bases from J, with 15 bases between. The CDR3 nucleotides are TGTGCCAGCAGTACCCCTAGTGCACATTACAATGAGCAGTTCTTC. This gives the protein CASSTPSAHYNEQFF.

This chain connects TRBV10-2 to TRBJ1-4; TRBD1 might be the D (6 bases). Per the germline V gene, CDR1 is WSHSY and CDR2 is SAAADI. Trimming cost V 0 bases and J 11 bases, with 13 bases left between them. The CDR3 runs 14 residues. The CDR3 reads CASSESRRGGKLFF. The CDR3 DNA follows: TGCGCCAGCAGTGAGTCACGCAGGGGAGGGAAACTGTTTTTT.

This chain connects TRBV4-1 to TRBJ1-5, with D possibly matching TRBD1 (6 bases). The V gene lost 5 bases and the J gene lost 3 bases, with 14 bases spanning the gap. The CDR3 sequence is 15 residues long. Germline V lookup: CDR1 MGHRA, CDR2 YSYEKL. This CDR3 is CASSGHRENNQPQHF. The CDR3 DNA reads as TGCGCCAGCAGCGGACACAGGGAGAACAATCAGCCCCAGCATTTT.

The chain links TRBV30 to TRBJ2-5; D is ambiguous. V was trimmed by 0 bases and J by 5 bases, leaving 13 bases between them. Germline CDR1 GTSNPN, CDR2 SVGIG (reference sequence). The CDR3 is made up of 14 amino acids. The CDR3 loop reads CAWSVGPLGETQYF. For the CDR3, the DNA is TGTGCCTGGAGTGTAGGGCCTCTAGGGGAGACCCAGTACTTC.

The genes are TRBV7-9 and TRBJ2-7; D unclear. CDR1 and CDR2 from the germline V gene are SEHNR and FQNEAQ (reference sequence). This CDR3 has 11 amino acids. V was cut by 7 bases and J by 2 bases, with 6 bases left in between. Here the CDR3 reads CASTDPYEQYF. The DNA for the CDR3 is TGTGCCAGCACCGATCCCTACGAGCAGTACTTC.

The chain joins TRBV3-1 (or the pseudogene TRBV3-2) to TRBJ2-7; D is unresolved. V was trimmed by 6 bases and J by 1 base, leaving 13 bases between them. There are 14 residues in the CDR3. Germline lookup yields CDR1 LGHDT and CDR2 YNNKEL (reference sequence). The DNA of the CDR3 is TGTGCCAGCAGTGTAGCAGTGGATTCCTACGAGCAGTACTTC. Translation gives CASSVAVDSYEQYF.

The chain carries TRBV11-3 and TRBJ2-1; 8 positions agree with TRBD2. V trimming: 3 bases; J trimming: 10 bases; junction bases outside the gene matches: 11. CDR1 is SGHNT and CDR2 is YENEEA in the germline V gene. This CDR3 has 15 residues. This CDR3 is CASSLGAGALGEQFF. CDR3 nucleotides: TGTGCCAGCAGCTTGGGAGCGGGAGCGCTAGGAGAGCAGTTCTTC.

The chain couples TRBV27 to TRBJ1-2, with 10 bases lining up with TRBD1. Germline V CDR1 and CDR2: MNHEY, SMNVEV (reference sequence). The CDR3 is 14 residues long. V was clipped by 6 bases and J by 4 bases; unmatched bases: 5. The CDR3 nucleotides read TGTGCCAGCAGAGACCGGGACAGGGGCTATGGCTACACCTTC. Encoded protein: CASRDRDRGYGYTF.

V gene TRBV30 combines with J gene TRBJ2-1, with 7 bases matching TRBD1. The V gene end was trimmed by 5 bases and the J gene end by 5 bases; junction bases not matched to a gene: 0. This CDR3 is built from 11 residues. Looked up from germline, CDR1 is GTSNPN and CDR2 is SVGIG (reference sequence). The CDR3 region has the DNA TGTGCCTGGGACAGGGACAATGAGCAGTTCTTC. Translated, it gives CAWDRDNEQFF.

The rearrangement joins TRBV28 to TRBJ2-1; no firm D call. CDR3 size: 13 residues. V was cut by 8 bases and J by 5 bases, with 13 bases left in between. The germline CDR1 and CDR2 sequences are MDHEN and SYDVKM. The CDR3 region has the DNA TGTGCCAGCTATTTGCGCGGAGACAATGAGCAGTTCTTC. It specifies CASYLRGDNEQFF.

The chain couples TRBV28 to TRBJ1-4; D gene unclear. The CDR3 extends over 12 amino acids. Per germline, CDR1 MDHEN and CDR2 SYDVKM. The V end lost 8 bases, the J end lost 7 bases, and 11 bases lay between the germline ends. The CDR3 loop is CASRAPGEKLFF. The CDR3 region has the DNA TGTGCCAGCCGAGCGCCGGGTGAAAAACTGTTTTTT.

About this clone: This specimen includes other DNA sequences encoding the same CDR3. The V and J genes are TRBV6-2 or TRBV6-3 and TRBJ2-3; D unclear. Germline V CDR1 and CDR2: MNHEY, SVGEGT. The CDR3 consists of 15 residues. Trimming cost V 2 bases and J 4 bases, with 13 bases left between them. CDR3 loop: CASSYTIQWADTQYF. The CDR3 nucleotides read TGTGCCAGCAGTTACACGATACAGTGGGCAGATACGCAGTATTTT.